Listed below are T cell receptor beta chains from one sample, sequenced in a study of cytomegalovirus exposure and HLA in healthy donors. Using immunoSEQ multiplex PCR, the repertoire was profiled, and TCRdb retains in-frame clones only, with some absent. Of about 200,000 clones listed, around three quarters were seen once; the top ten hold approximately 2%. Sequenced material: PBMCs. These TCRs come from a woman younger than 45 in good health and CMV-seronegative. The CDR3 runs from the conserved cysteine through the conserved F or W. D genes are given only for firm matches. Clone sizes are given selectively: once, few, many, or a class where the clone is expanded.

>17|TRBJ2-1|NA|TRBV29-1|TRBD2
CSVDRGPTSEGYNEQFF
TGCAGCGTTGATCGAGGCCCGACTAGCGAGGGCTACAATGAGCAGTTCTTC
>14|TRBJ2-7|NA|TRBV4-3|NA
CASSQVQSSYEQYF
TGCGCCAGCAGCCAAGTTCAGTCCTCCTACGAGCAGTACTTC
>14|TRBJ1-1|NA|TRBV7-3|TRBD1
CASSPTGYDTEAFF
TGTGCCAGCAGCCCGACAGGGTATGACACTGAAGCTTTCTTT
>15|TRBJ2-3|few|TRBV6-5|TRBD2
CASSDSSGGADTQYF
TGTGCCAGCAGTGACTCTAGCGGGGGTGCAGATACGCAGTATTTT
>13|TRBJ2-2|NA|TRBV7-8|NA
CASSSGPRGELFF
TGTGCCAGCAGCTCAGGGCCTCGCGGGGAGCTGTTTTTT
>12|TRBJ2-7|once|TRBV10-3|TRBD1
CATTGQAYEQYF
TGTGCCACCACGGGACAGGCCTACGAGCAGTACTTC
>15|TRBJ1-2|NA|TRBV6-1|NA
CASSTRGGSHDGYTF
TGTGCCAGCAGTACCAGAGGGGGTTCGCACGATGGCTACACCTTC
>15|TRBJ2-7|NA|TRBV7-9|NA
CASSPAKTFIYEQYF
TGTGCCAGCAGCCCCGCGAAGACTTTCATCTACGAGCAGTACTTC
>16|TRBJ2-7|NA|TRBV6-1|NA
CASSEPHKNALYEQYF
TGTGCCAGCAGTGAACCTCACAAGAATGCCCTCTACGAGCAGTACTTC
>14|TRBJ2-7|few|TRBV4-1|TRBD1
CASSQERDSYEQYF
TGCGCCAGCAGCCAAGAACGGGACAGCTACGAGCAGTACTTC
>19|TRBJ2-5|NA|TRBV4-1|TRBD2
CASSQALIMAGGLERAQYF
TGCGCCAGCAGCCAAGCTTTAATAATGGCGGGGGGCCTAGAAAGGGCCCAGTACTTC
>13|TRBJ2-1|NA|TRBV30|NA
CAWSLGSYNEQFF
TGTGCCTGGAGTCTAGGATCCTACAATGAGCAGTTCTTC
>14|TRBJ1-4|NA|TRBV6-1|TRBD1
CASSPDRANEKLFF
TGTGCCAGCAGTCCGGACAGGGCTAATGAAAAACTGTTTTTT
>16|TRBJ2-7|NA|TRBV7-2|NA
CASSLDGWTETYEQYF
TGTGCCAGCAGCTTAGACGGATGGACAGAAACCTACGAGCAGTACTTC
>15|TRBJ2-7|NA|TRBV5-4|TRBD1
CASSLGAGGMYEQYF
TGTGCCAGCAGCTTGGGGGCAGGGGGCATGTACGAGCAGTACTTC
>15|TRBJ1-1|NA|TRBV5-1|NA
CASSLAMSAGTEAFF
TGCGCCAGCAGCTTGGCAATGTCTGCGGGGACTGAAGCTTTCTTT
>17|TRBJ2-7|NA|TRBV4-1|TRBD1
CASSQFGDRLEAYEQYF
TGCGCCAGCAGCCAATTTGGGGACAGGCTAGAGGCCTACGAGCAGTACTTC
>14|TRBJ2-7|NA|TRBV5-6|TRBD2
CASSPASGGLEQYF
TGTGCCAGCAGCCCGGCTAGCGGGGGGCTCGAGCAGTACTTC
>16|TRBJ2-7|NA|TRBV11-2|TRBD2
CASSLYLAGARYEQYF
TGTGCCAGCAGCTTATATCTAGCGGGGGCCCGCTACGAGCAGTACTTC
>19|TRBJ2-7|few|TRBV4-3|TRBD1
CASSPSGTGGFLTSYEQYF
TGCGCCAGCAGCCCTTCCGGGACAGGGGGTTTCCTTACGTCCTACGAGCAGTACTTC
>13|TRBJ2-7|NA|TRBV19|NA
CATGQTSSYEQYF
TGTGCCACCGGACAGACGAGCTCCTACGAGCAGTACTTC
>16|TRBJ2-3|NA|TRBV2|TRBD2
CASSDLGLAEGDTQYF
TGTGCCAGCAGTGATCTAGGGCTAGCGGAGGGAGATACGCAGTATTTT
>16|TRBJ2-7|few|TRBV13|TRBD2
CASSPNGRVAIDEQYF
TGTGCCAGCAGCCCTAACGGGAGGGTAGCTATCGACGAGCAGTACTTC
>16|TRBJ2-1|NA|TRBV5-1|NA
CASSLAGGMAYNEQFF
TGCGCCAGCAGCTTGGCGGGCGGGATGGCCTACAATGAGCAGTTCTTC
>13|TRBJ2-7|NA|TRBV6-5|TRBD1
CASSATGSLEQYF
TGTGCCAGCAGCGCGACAGGGTCTTTAGAGCAGTACTTC
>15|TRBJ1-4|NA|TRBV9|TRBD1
CASSAFGTGNEKLFF
TGTGCCAGCAGCGCTTTCGGGACAGGGAATGAAAAACTGTTTTTT
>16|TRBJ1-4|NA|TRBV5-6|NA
CASSLSQGIMLEKLFF
TGTGCCAGCAGCTTGAGTCAGGGGATTATGTTAGAAAAACTGTTTTTT
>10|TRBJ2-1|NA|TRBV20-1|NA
CSINGLEQFF
TGCAGTATCAACGGACTCGAGCAGTTCTTC
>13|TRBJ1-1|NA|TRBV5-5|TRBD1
CASSLTGDTEAFF
TGTGCCAGCAGCTTAACAGGGGACACTGAAGCTTTCTTT
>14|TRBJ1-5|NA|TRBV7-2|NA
CASSPGDPRKPQHF
TGTGCCAGCAGCCCGGGGGACCCTAGGAAGCCCCAGCATTTT
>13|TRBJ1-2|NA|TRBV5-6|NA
CASSLLELYGYTF
TGTGCCAGCAGCCTCTTAGAGCTCTATGGCTACACCTTC
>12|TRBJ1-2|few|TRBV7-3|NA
CASSLGLGTLTF
TGTGCCAGCAGCTTAGGATTGGGGACACTCACCTTC
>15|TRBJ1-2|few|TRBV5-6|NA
CASSLYSGKNYGYTF
TGTGCCAGCAGCTTGTATTCAGGGAAAAACTATGGCTACACCTTC
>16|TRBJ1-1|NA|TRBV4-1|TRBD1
CASSHKGGAGNTEAFF
TGCGCCAGCAGCCATAAAGGGGGCGCGGGTAACACTGAAGCTTTCTTT
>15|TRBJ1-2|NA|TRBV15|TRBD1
CATSRATGGGYGYTF
TGTGCCACCAGCAGAGCTACAGGGGGTGGCTATGGCTACACCTTC
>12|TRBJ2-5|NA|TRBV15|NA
CATSRGQGTQYF
TGTGCCACCAGCAGGGGGCAAGGGACCCAGTACTTC
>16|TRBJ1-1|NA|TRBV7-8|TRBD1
CASSLGQGSLNTEAFF
TGTGCCAGCAGCTTGGGACAGGGGAGTTTGAACACTGAAGCTTTCTTT
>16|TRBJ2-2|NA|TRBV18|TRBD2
CASSPGLASNTGELFF
TGTGCCAGCTCGCCGGGACTAGCTTCGAACACCGGGGAGCTGTTTTTT
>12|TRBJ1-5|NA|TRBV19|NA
CASTHSNQPQHF
TGTGCCAGTACCCATAGCAATCAGCCCCAGCATTTT
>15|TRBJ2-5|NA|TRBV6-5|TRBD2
CATRRGLAVQETQYF
TGTGCCACCCGCCGAGGCCTAGCGGTCCAAGAGACCCAGTACTTC
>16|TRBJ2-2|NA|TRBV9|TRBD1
CASSATGQGKTGELFF
TGTGCCAGCAGCGCAACGGGACAGGGGAAAACCGGGGAGCTGTTTTTT
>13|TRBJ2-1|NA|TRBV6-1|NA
CASSSRLIDEQFF
TGTGCCAGCAGCTCGAGACTTATCGATGAGCAGTTCTTC
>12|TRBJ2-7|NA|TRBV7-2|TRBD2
CASSLAGVEQYF
TGTGCCAGCAGTCTAGCGGGAGTCGAGCAGTACTTC
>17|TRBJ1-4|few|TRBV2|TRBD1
CASSERTRGQGAEGLFF
TGTGCCAGCAGTGAACGTACACGCGGACAGGGGGCGGAGGGACTGTTTTTT
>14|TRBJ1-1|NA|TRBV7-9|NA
CASSLAQRDGEAFF
TGTGCCAGCAGCTTAGCGCAAAGAGACGGGGAAGCTTTCTTT
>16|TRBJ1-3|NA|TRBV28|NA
CASSSGGPSSGNTIYF
TGTGCCAGCAGTTCGGGGGGACCAAGCTCTGGAAACACCATATATTTT
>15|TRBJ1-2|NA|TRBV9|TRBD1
CASSPRDRGLYGYTF
TGTGCCAGCAGCCCCCGTGACAGGGGCCTATATGGCTACACCTTC
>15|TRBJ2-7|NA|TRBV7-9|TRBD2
CASSYRTSGDDEQYF
TGTGCCAGCAGCTACCGGACTAGCGGCGACGACGAGCAGTACTTC
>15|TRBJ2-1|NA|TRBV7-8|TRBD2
CASSSPGAGGPEQFF
TGTGCCAGCAGCTCCCCCGGCGCGGGAGGGCCGGAGCAGTTCTTC
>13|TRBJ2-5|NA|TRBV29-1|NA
CSVVIQGLETQYF
TGCAGCGTTGTAATCCAGGGCCTGGAGACCCAGTACTTC
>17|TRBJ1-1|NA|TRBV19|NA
CASTAGDTEVMNTEAFF
TGTGCCAGTACTGCTGGGGACACAGAGGTCATGAACACTGAAGCTTTCTTT
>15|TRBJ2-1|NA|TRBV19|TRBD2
CASSYSGTSYNEQFF
TGTGCCAGTAGTTATAGCGGGACCTCCTACAATGAGCAGTTCTTC
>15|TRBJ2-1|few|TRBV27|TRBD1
CASSSGTGSDNEQFF
TGTGCCAGCAGTTCGGGGACAGGGAGCGACAATGAGCAGTTCTTC
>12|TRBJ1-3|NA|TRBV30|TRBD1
CARTGAGNTIYF
TGTGCCCGGACAGGGGCTGGAAACACCATATATTTT